In its sample, the clone carrying this TCR beta chain was seen many times. What it binds is not known. The data belong to a study of CD8 T cells in ankylosing spondylitis. Overall study findings and caveats: Clones linked to disease, bearing a CD8+ phenotype, were relatively rare in peripheral blood. Significantly higher representation of disease-linked clones was reported for matched ankylosing spondylitis synovial fluid.

This CDR3 is 11 amino acids long. The germline CDR1 and CDR2 sequences are MNHEY and SVGAGI. Trimming left V 4 bases short and J 6 bases short, with 7 bases between. TCRdb ran MiXCR on the 5' RACE reads and lists one entry per CDR3 protein. The sample shows about 240,000 distinct CDR3 sequences, approximately 9% of them seen only once. The J gene is TRBJ2-7, the V gene TRBV6-5, with D perhaps given as TRBD1 or TRBD2 (6 bases each). The sequence was obtained from a male donor with ankylosing spondylitis or in good health (not recorded which). Sequenced material: blood, either unsorted or a sorted T cell fraction (not recorded which). CDR3 DNA sequence: TGTGCCAGCAGTTGGGGGGCCGAGCAGTACTTC. Protein: CASSWGAEQYF.